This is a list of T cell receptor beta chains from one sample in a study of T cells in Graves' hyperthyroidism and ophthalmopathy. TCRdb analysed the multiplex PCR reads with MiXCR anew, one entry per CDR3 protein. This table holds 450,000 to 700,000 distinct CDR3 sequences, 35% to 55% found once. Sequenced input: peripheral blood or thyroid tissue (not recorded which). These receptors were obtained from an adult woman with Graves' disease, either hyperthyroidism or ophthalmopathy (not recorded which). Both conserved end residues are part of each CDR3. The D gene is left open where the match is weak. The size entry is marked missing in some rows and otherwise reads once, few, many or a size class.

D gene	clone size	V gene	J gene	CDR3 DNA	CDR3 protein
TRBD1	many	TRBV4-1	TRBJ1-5	TGCGCCAGCAGCCAAAGTCAGGGGACAGGGGGACCTTATAGCAATCAGCCCCAGCATTTT	CASSQSQGTGGPYSNQPQHF
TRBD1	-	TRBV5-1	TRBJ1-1	TGCGCCAGCAGCCCCGGGACAGGGGGCGCTGAAGCTTTCTTT	CASSPGTGGAEAFF
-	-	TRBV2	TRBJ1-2	TGTGCCAGCAGCCCGGACACGCAGCGCTACACCTTC	CASSPDTQRYTF
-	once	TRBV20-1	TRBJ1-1	TGCAGTGCTCAAGCGGGAGGATTCGAAGCTTTCTTT	CSAQAGGFEAFF
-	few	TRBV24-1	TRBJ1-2	TGTGCCACCAGTGATTTTGGCTCAACCTATGGCTACACCTTC	CATSDFGSTYGYTF
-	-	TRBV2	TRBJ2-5	TGTGCCAGCAGGGCCTCCTCAGAGATTCAAGAGACCCAGTACTTC	CASRASSEIQETQYF
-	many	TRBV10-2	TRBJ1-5	TGCGCCAGCAGTGGCGGGCTAGGCAATCAGCCCCAGCATTTT	CASSGGLGNQPQHF
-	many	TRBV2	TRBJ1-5	TGTGCCAGCAGTGAAGGCGGCTACGCCCCCGGGCCCCAGCATTTT	CASSEGGYAPGPQHF
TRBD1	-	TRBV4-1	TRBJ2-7	TGCGCCAGCAGCCAAGATGGCGGGAGACAGGGGGGCGTTCTCTACGAGCAGTACTTC	CASSQDGGRQGGVLYEQYF
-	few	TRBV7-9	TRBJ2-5	TGTGCCAGCAGCTTAATTAGGTTTCGGAAGCAAGAGACCCAGTACTTC	CASSLIRFRKQETQYF
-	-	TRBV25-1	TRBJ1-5	TGTGCCAGCAGTGCTAGTTGGGACGGTGGTAATCAGCCCCAGCATTTT	CASSASWDGGNQPQHF
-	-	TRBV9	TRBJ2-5	TGTGCCAGCAGCACCCAGACCTTC	CASSTQTF
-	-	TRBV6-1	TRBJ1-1	TGTGCCAGCAGTGAATTCGGTTGGCACACTGAAGCTTTCTTT	CASSEFGWHTEAFF
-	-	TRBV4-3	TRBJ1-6	TGCGCCAGCAGCCAAGATGTTGGTAATTCACCCCTCCACTTT	CASSQDVGNSPLHF
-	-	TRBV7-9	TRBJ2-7	TGTGCCAGCAGCAGCGGTGCATTGTGGTTCGAGCAGTACTTC	CASSSGALWFEQYF
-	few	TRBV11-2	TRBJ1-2	TGTGCCAGCAGCCCCGCTAGCTATGGCTACACCTTC	CASSPASYGYTF
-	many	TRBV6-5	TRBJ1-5	TGTGCCAGCAGTTACTCAAGGGGTCAGCCCCAGCATTTT	CASSYSRGQPQHF
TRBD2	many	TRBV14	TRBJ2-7	TGTGCCAGCAGCAGGACTAGCGGTTACTACGAGCAGTACTTC	CASSRTSGYYEQYF
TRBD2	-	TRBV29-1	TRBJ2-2	TGCAGCGGTGCGAAGCGGGAGGGCACCGGGGAGCTGTTTTTT	CSGAKREGTGELFF
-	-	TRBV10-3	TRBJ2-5	TGTGCCATCAGTGAGGGGAAGGAAGAGACCCAGTACTTC	CAISEGKEETQYF
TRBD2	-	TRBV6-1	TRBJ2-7	TGTGCCAGCACACGCCTAGCGGGTGTCGACGAGCAGTACTTC	CASTRLAGVDEQYF
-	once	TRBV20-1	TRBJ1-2	TGCAGTGCCAGCAGGGCGGTCTACTCTGAGGGCTACACCTTC	CSASRAVYSEGYTF
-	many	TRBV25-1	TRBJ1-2	TGTGCCAGCAGTCCCTCTCCCGTGGGGGTCCTTGGCTACACCTTC	CASSPSPVGVLGYTF
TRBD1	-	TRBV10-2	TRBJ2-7	TGTGCCAGCAGCGCCGGGACAGGGATCTCTTACGAGCAGTACTTC	CASSAGTGISYEQYF
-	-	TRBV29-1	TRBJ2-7	TGCAGCGTCCGGGACTCAGCCTACGAGCAGTACTTC	CSVRDSAYEQYF
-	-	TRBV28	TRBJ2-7	TGTGCCAGCAGTAGACAAGGGACTTACAGCTCCTACGAGCAGTACTTC	CASSRQGTYSSYEQYF
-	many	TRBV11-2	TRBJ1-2	TGTGCCAGCAGCTTACTCACGGGAAGCGACTATGGCTACACCTTC	CASSLLTGSDYGYTF
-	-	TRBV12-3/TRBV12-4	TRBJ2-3	TGTGCCAGCACCGAGTTTCGGCACACGCAGTATTTT	CASTEFRHTQYF
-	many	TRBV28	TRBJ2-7	TGTGCCAGCAGTTCACTAGGCTACGAGCAGTACTTC	CASSSLGYEQYF
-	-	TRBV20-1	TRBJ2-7	TGCAGTGCTAGGGGGCGTTGGGAGCAGTACTTC	CSARGRWEQYF
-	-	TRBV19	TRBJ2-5	TGTGCCAGTAGTATAGATGGCGGCGGGCAAGAGACCCAGTACTTC	CASSIDGGGQETQYF
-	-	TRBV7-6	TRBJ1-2	TGTGCCAGCAGCCCCCCCGGGGCCTCCTATGGCTACACCTTC	CASSPPGASYGYTF
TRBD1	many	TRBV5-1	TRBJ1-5	TGCGCCAGCAGCTTGGAGACAGGGGATCAGCCCCAGCATTTT	CASSLETGDQPQHF
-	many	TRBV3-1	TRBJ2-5	TGTGCCAGCAGCCAAGGGGGCAGTTATGAGACCCAGTACTTC	CASSQGGSYETQYF
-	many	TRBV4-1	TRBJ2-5	TGCGCCAGCAGCCAGGCAACCCAAGGGGAGACCCAGTACTTC	CASSQATQGETQYF
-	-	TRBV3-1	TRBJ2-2	TGTGCCAGCAGCCCCCAGTTGAAAGGCACCGGGGAGCTGTTTTTT	CASSPQLKGTGELFF
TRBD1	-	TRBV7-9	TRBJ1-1	TGTGCCAGCAGTCGACAGGGGACGAGCACTGAAGCTTTCTTT	CASSRQGTSTEAFF
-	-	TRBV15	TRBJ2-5	TGTGCCACCAGCCAGGGGAGGGGGGGGGAGACCCAGTACTTC	CATSQGRGGETQYF
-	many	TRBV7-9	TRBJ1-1	TGTGCCAGCAGCTTAGGGACATATACTGAAGCTTTCTTT	CASSLGTYTEAFF
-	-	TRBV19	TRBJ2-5	TGTGCCAGTAGAACCGGGTCCAGACGGAACCAAGAGACCCAGTACTTC	CASRTGSRRNQETQYF
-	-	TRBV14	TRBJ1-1	TGTGCCAGCAGCCAAGCACTCCCAGGGGCGTTGGCTGAAGCTTTCTTT	CASSQALPGALAEAFF
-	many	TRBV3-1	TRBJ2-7	TGTGCCAGCAGCCACCGTGACAGGTACGAGCAGTACTTC	CASSHRDRYEQYF